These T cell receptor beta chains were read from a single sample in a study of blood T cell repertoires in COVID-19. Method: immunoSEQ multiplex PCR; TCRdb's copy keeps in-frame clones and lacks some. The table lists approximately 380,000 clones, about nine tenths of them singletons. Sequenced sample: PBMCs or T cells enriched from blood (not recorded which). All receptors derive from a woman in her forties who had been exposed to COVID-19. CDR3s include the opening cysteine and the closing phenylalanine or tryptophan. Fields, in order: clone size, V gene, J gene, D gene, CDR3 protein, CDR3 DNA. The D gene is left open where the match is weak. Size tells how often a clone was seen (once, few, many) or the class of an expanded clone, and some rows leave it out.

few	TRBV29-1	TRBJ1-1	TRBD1	CSVAGGNGLNTEAFF	TGCAGCGTAGCAGGGGGTAATGGATTGAACACTGAAGCTTTCTTT
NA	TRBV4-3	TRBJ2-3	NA	CASSQDLDTQYF	TGCGCCAGCAGCCAAGACCTGGATACGCAGTATTTT
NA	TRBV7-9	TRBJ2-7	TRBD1	CASSARQGTLSYEQYF	TGTGCCAGCAGCGCCCGACAGGGTACCCTTTCCTACGAGCAGTACTTC
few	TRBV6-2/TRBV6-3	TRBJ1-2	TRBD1	CASSPRQGYNYGYTF	TGTGCCAGCAGTCCGAGACAGGGGTATAACTATGGCTACACCTTC
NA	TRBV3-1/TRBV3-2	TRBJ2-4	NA	CASSQAHDGQSRNIQYF	TGTGCCAGCAGCCAAGCCCATGACGGACAGTCACGAAACATTCAGTACTTC
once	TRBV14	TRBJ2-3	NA	CASSQDLGGTVFTDTQYF	TGTGCCAGCAGCCAAGATCTAGGGGGAACGGTGTTCACAGATACGCAGTATTTT
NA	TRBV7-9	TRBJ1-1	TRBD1	CASRPTGGNTEAFF	TGTGCCAGCAGGCCCACAGGGGGGAACACTGAAGCTTTCTTT
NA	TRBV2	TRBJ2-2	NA	CASSVRTANTGELFF	TGTGCCAGCAGTGTTCGGACAGCGAACACCGGGGAGCTGTTTTTT
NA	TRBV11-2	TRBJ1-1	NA	CASRVRKAFF	TGTGCCAGCCGCGTTCGAAAAGCTTTCTTT
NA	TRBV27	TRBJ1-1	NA	CASSYAGTNTEAFF	TGTGCCAGCAGTTATGCGGGGACCAACACTGAAGCTTTCTTT
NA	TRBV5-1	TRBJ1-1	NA	CASSSVVGAPVTEAFF	TGCGCCAGCAGCTCAGTCGTGGGGGCGCCGGTTACTGAAGCTTTCTTT
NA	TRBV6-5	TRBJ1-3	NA	CASSYDRISGNTIYF	TGTGCCAGCAGTTACGACAGGATCTCTGGAAACACCATATATTTT
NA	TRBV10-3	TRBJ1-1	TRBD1	CATGQGFMNTEAFF	TGTGCCACAGGACAGGGTTTTATGAACACTGAAGCTTTCTTT
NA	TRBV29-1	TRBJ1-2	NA	CSVVGTGQDYGYTF	TGCAGCGTTGTAGGTACAGGGCAAGACTATGGCTACACCTTC
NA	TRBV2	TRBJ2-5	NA	CASGRAPPQETQYF	TGTGCCAGCGGTAGAGCGCCGCCTCAAGAGACCCAGTACTTC
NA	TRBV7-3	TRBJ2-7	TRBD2	CASSEGVQRGRPGSYEQYF	TGTGCCAGCAGCGAGGGGGTCCAGCGGGGGCGCCCCGGGTCCTACGAGCAGTACTTC
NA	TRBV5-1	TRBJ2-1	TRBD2	CASSSGLVVINEQFF	TGCGCCAGCAGTTCGGGACTAGTGGTAATAAATGAGCAGTTCTTC